This T cell receptor beta chain was captured by sequencing in a study of OX40 agonist ivuxolimab in advanced cancers. The assay was immunoSEQ multiplex PCR, and TCRdb's table has in-frame clones only and misses some. This sample has about 46,000 clones, with around nine tenths found just once. V dropped 5 bases and J dropped 10 bases, with 12 bases sitting between them. The CDR3 loop spans 11 amino acids. The germline V gene has CDR1 MNHEY and CDR2 SMNVEV (reference sequence). Drawing of blood for sampling happened at baseline, at cycle 4 day 1, and at cycle 7 day 1. Study results and limitations: Dose levels from 0.1 to 3.0 mg/kg saw CD4+ and CD8+ blood T cells expand clonally by week 6. Specificity for antigen went undetermined in the expanded peripheral T cells. Some of the lowest clonal expansion was seen in partial responders at 0.1-3.0 mg/kg.

As regards this clone: Antigen: not known.

This receptor was identified in an adult with an advanced solid tumor such as melanoma, head and neck, liver or kidney cancer. The gene calls are TRBV27 and TRBJ2-7; weak D call: TRBD1 (6 bases). Sequencing used CD4+ or CD8+ T cells sorted from blood, obtained in a trial of the OX40 agonist ivuxolimab. This CDR3 is CASSQGHLQYF. The CDR3 DNA reads as TGTGCCAGCAGTCAGGGACACCTTCAGTACTTC.